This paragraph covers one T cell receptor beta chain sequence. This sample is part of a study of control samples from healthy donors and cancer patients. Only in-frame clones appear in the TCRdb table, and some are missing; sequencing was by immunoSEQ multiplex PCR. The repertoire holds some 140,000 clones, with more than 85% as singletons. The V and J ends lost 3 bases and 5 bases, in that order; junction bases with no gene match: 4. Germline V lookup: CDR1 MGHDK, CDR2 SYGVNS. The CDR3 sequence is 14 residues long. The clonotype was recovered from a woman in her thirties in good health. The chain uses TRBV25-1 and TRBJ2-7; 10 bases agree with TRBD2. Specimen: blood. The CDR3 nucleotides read TGTGCCAGCAGTGACCCTAGCGGGAGCGACGAGCAGTACTTC. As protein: CASSDPSGSDEQYF.